The clone carrying this TCR beta chain has only a few counts. Here immunoSEQ multiplex PCR was the method, and the copy in TCRdb shows in-frame clones only, minus some. The profile shows more than 60,000 clones, more than 70% of them singletons. There are 15 residues in the CDR3. Germline V CDR1 and CDR2: MNHEY, SVGAGI. V was trimmed by 0 bases and J by 5 bases, leaving 13 bases between them. The entry originates in a study of blood T cell repertoires in COVID-19. Study summary: T cells, B-cell-depleted T cells, or PBMCs provided the cDNA or gDNA that served as material.

The receptor was derived from a man in his 60s with active or convalescent COVID-19. Sample: peripheral blood. The genes are TRBV6-5 and TRBJ1-1; D unresolved. As DNA, the CDR3 is TGTGCCAGCAGTTACTCAGCTTTCGCCGGGACTGAAGCTTTCTTT. Encoded protein: CASSYSAFAGTEAFF.